Included here is one T cell receptor (beta chain) sequence, with context. Its matching antigen is unknown. At one boundary the junction diverges from the germline segment, which might be a read error. This sample includes further DNA sequences coding for the same CDR3. The CDR3 consists of 13 residues. Germline CDR1 and CDR2: KGHSH and LQKENI. The source of the sample is a study of shared clonotypes between healthy human individuals. Whole-study context: Serving as donors were two women and three men, whose ages spanned 18 to 49. Three CD4 naive, three CD4 memory, two CD8 naive and one CD8 memory plate were used per donor. Study results and caveats: Compared with clonotypes that all four donors shared, non-shared clonotypes had lower generation probabilities.

The split of CD4+ cells yielded CD45RA+ naive and CD45RA-negative memory subsets. Using immunoSEQ multiplex PCR, the repertoire was profiled, and TCRdb retains in-frame clones only, with some absent. This table has millions of clones, about 92% appearing once. The sequencing input was naive CD4+ T cells sorted from blood. Sample subset: CD45RA+ positively selected. This receptor was identified in a man younger than 30 in good health. This chain connects TRBV18 to TRBJ1-3; maybe TRBD1 (6 bases). CDR3 bases: TGTGCCAGCTCCCCACAGGGTGGAAACACCATATATTTT. Amino acids: CASSPQGGNTIYF.